This TCR beta chain was captured in a study of blood T cell repertoires in COVID-19. In the study overall: Researchers got acute and convalescent COVID-19 samples from the United States, Italy and Spain. Sources were T cells, B-cell-depleted T cells, or PBMCs; the material itself was cDNA or gDNA.

Original processing notes: Amplification from reference gene primers served as the basis for estimated nucleated cell counts. The table came from immunoSEQ multiplex PCR; TCRdb's copy has only in-frame clones and leaves some out. D and trimming come from the DNA, and the V and J calls and clone size come from that table. The sample includes some 100,000 clones, 82% of them seen just once. V was cut by 0 bases and J by 1 base, with 6 bases left in between. CDR3 length: 14 residues. In germline, CDR1 is MGHRA, CDR2 YSYEKL. The chain is built from TRBV4-1 and TRBJ2-5, with D possibly being TRBD2 (5 bases). What was sequenced was peripheral blood. The source is a man between 50 and 59 years old with active or convalescent COVID-19. The CDR3 DNA reads as TGCGCCAGCAGCCAAGAAGAGGGCCAAGAGACCCAGTACTTC. Its protein product is CASSQEEGQETQYF.